The rows below give T cell receptor beta chains drawn from one sample of a study of control samples from healthy donors and cancer patients. Measured with immunoSEQ multiplex PCR; TCRdb has only the in-frame clones, and not every one. Of around 250,000 clones listed, about four fifths are singletons. Sequencing used PBMCs. The receptors were sampled from a woman aged 55-70 years with lung cancer. The CDR3 runs from the conserved cysteine through the conserved F or W. The order of the fields is clone size, D gene, J gene, V gene, CDR3 protein, CDR3 DNA. The D gene is left open where the match is weak. The size entry is marked missing in some rows and otherwise reads once, few, many or a size class.

clone size: -; D gene: TRBD2; J gene: TRBJ2-5; V gene: TRBV19; CDR3 protein: CASSILGGQETQYF; CDR3 DNA: TGTGCCAGTAGTATTTTGGGAGGGCAAGAGACCCAGTACTTC
clone size: -; D gene: -; J gene: TRBJ1-2; V gene: TRBV30; CDR3 protein: CASRGNGYTF; CDR3 DNA: TGTGCCTCCCGAGGAAATGGCTACACCTTC
clone size: -; D gene: -; J gene: TRBJ1-3; V gene: TRBV15; CDR3 protein: CATSPELAGSGNTIYF; CDR3 DNA: TGTGCCACCAGCCCCGAGCTAGCAGGCTCTGGAAACACCATATATTTT
clone size: -; D gene: -; J gene: TRBJ1-5; V gene: TRBV19; CDR3 protein: CASESRQINQPQHF; CDR3 DNA: TGTGCCAGCGAGTCGAGACAGATTAATCAGCCCCAGCATTTT
clone size: -; D gene: TRBD1; J gene: TRBJ1-2; V gene: TRBV20-1; CDR3 protein: CSPGGAGGYTF; CDR3 DNA: TGCAGTCCAGGGGGCGCAGGAGGCTACACCTTC
clone size: -; D gene: -; J gene: TRBJ1-2; V gene: TRBV4-2; CDR3 protein: CASSQGWVEGYTF; CDR3 DNA: TGTGCCAGCAGCCAAGGGTGGGTGGAGGGCTACACCTTC
clone size: few; D gene: -; J gene: TRBJ1-2; V gene: TRBV27; CDR3 protein: CASTSLPNYGYTF; CDR3 DNA: TGTGCCAGCACTTCCCTTCCTAACTATGGCTACACCTTC
clone size: -; D gene: -; J gene: TRBJ1-6; V gene: TRBV28; CDR3 protein: CASSSRGRGDSPLHF; CDR3 DNA: TGTGCCAGCAGTTCTCGAGGCAGGGGAGATTCACCCCTCCACTTT
clone size: -; D gene: -; J gene: TRBJ2-1; V gene: TRBV12-3/TRBV12-4; CDR3 protein: CASSLSDNEQFF; CDR3 DNA: TGTGCCAGCAGTTTGTCGGACAATGAGCAGTTCTTC
clone size: -; D gene: -; J gene: TRBJ2-3; V gene: TRBV7-9; CDR3 protein: CASSSFGSSTDTQYF; CDR3 DNA: TGTGCCAGCAGCTCCTTTGGTTCAAGCACAGATACGCAGTATTTT
clone size: -; D gene: -; J gene: TRBJ2-1; V gene: TRBV10-3; CDR3 protein: CAISDFGGQNEQFF; CDR3 DNA: TGTGCCATCAGTGATTTCGGGGGGCAGAATGAGCAGTTCTTC
clone size: -; D gene: -; J gene: TRBJ2-7; V gene: TRBV3-1/TRBV3-2; CDR3 protein: CASSPQPGFYEQYF; CDR3 DNA: TGTGCCAGCAGCCCCCAGCCAGGGTTCTACGAGCAGTACTTC
clone size: -; D gene: -; J gene: TRBJ2-1; V gene: TRBV5-1; CDR3 protein: CASSLQGNSYNEQFF; CDR3 DNA: TGCGCCAGCAGCTTACAGGGAAACTCCTACAATGAGCAGTTCTTC
clone size: -; D gene: TRBD1; J gene: TRBJ1-1; V gene: TRBV5-1; CDR3 protein: CASSPGQTGQPNAFF; CDR3 DNA: TGCGCCAGCAGCCCCGGGCAGACAGGGCAACCCAACGCTTTCTTT
clone size: -; D gene: -; J gene: TRBJ2-2; V gene: TRBV3-1/TRBV3-2; CDR3 protein: CASSPAGGVGELFF; CDR3 DNA: TGTGCCAGCAGCCCTGCAGGGGGGGTCGGGGAGCTGTTTTTT
clone size: -; D gene: -; J gene: TRBJ1-2; V gene: TRBV11-2; CDR3 protein: CASSLKSGAVVYGYTF; CDR3 DNA: TGTGCCAGCAGCTTAAAATCGGGGGCGGTCGTATATGGCTACACCTTC
clone size: -; D gene: -; J gene: TRBJ1-1; V gene: TRBV2; CDR3 protein: CASHATSYTEAFF; CDR3 DNA: TGTGCCAGCCACGCGACCTCCTACACTGAAGCTTTCTTT
clone size: -; D gene: -; J gene: TRBJ2-3; V gene: TRBV19; CDR3 protein: CASSPAGPSTDTQYF; CDR3 DNA: TGTGCCAGTAGCCCCGCGGGACCTAGCACAGATACGCAGTATTTT
clone size: -; D gene: -; J gene: TRBJ1-2; V gene: TRBV3-1/TRBV3-2; CDR3 protein: CASSQGGGYTF; CDR3 DNA: TGTGCCAGCAGCCAAGGGGGGGGCTACACCTTC
clone size: -; D gene: TRBD1; J gene: TRBJ2-1; V gene: TRBV4-2; CDR3 protein: CASSQESQGASYNEQFF; CDR3 DNA: TGTGCCAGCAGCCAGGAATCACAGGGGGCCTCCTACAATGAGCAGTTCTTC
clone size: -; D gene: -; J gene: TRBJ1-2; V gene: TRBV28; CDR3 protein: CASSFEYIGYTF; CDR3 DNA: TGTGCCAGCAGTTTTGAGTACATCGGCTACACCTTC
clone size: -; D gene: TRBD1; J gene: TRBJ1-1; V gene: TRBV2; CDR3 protein: CASSGPLGTDTEAFF; CDR3 DNA: TGTGCCAGCAGTGGCCCTCTTGGGACAGACACTGAAGCTTTCTTT
clone size: -; D gene: -; J gene: TRBJ2-1; V gene: TRBV4-2; CDR3 protein: CASSRGGGASSYNEQFF; CDR3 DNA: TGTGCCAGCAGCCGAGGGGGCGGGGCAAGCTCCTACAATGAGCAGTTCTTC
clone size: -; D gene: -; J gene: TRBJ2-1; V gene: TRBV15; CDR3 protein: CATSRDGRSYNEQFF; CDR3 DNA: TGTGCCACCAGCAGAGATGGCAGATCCTACAATGAGCAGTTCTTC
clone size: -; D gene: -; J gene: TRBJ2-5; V gene: TRBV4-1; CDR3 protein: CASSQEVYGLTETQYF; CDR3 DNA: TGCGCCAGCAGCCAAGAGGTTTATGGGCTGACCGAGACCCAGTACTTC
clone size: -; D gene: -; J gene: TRBJ1-3; V gene: TRBV19; CDR3 protein: CASRLGGAGNTIYF; CDR3 DNA: TGTGCCAGTCGATTGGGAGGGGCTGGAAACACCATATATTTT
clone size: -; D gene: -; J gene: TRBJ2-7; V gene: TRBV11-2; CDR3 protein: CASSLAGSSYEQYF; CDR3 DNA: TGTGCCAGCAGCTTAGCTGGTAGCTCCTACGAGCAGTACTTC
clone size: -; D gene: -; J gene: TRBJ1-2; V gene: TRBV7-2; CDR3 protein: CASSLSRGDGYTF; CDR3 DNA: TGTGCCAGCAGCTTAAGCAGGGGAGATGGCTACACCTTC
clone size: -; D gene: TRBD2; J gene: TRBJ2-1; V gene: TRBV19; CDR3 protein: CASSAGLGRSEQFF; CDR3 DNA: TGTGCCAGTAGTGCGGGACTAGGACGCAGTGAGCAGTTCTTC
clone size: -; D gene: TRBD2; J gene: TRBJ2-5; V gene: TRBV11-2; CDR3 protein: CASSLGSGGTQETQYF; CDR3 DNA: TGTGCCAGCAGCTTAGGAAGCGGGGGGACGCAAGAGACCCAGTACTTC
clone size: -; D gene: -; J gene: TRBJ2-3; V gene: TRBV7-3; CDR3 protein: CASGPGQFKDTQYF; CDR3 DNA: TGTGCCAGCGGCCCAGGACAGTTTAAGGATACGCAGTATTTT
clone size: -; D gene: -; J gene: TRBJ1-1; V gene: TRBV4-1; CDR3 protein: CASSQGPGTEAFF; CDR3 DNA: TGCGCCAGCAGTCAGGGCCCGGGTACTGAAGCTTTCTTT
clone size: -; D gene: TRBD1; J gene: TRBJ2-7; V gene: TRBV3-1/TRBV3-2; CDR3 protein: CASSHLTGGSREQYF; CDR3 DNA: TGTGCCAGCAGCCACCTGACAGGGGGATCCCGCGAGCAGTACTTC